The 12 T cell receptor beta chains below were found in one sample sequenced in a study of T cells expressing NK-cell markers. TCRdb reprocessed the 5' RACE reads, keeping one entry per CDR3 protein, no DNA. The sample table sets out 200,000 to 300,000 distinct CDR3 sequences. The sequencing sample was made of blood T cells: a sorted CD56 or NKG2C T cell subset, CD4+ or CD8+ T cells, or bulk PBMC T cells (not recorded which). The receptors were gathered from a woman between 18 and 70 years old in good health.

This rearrangement joins TRBV20-1 to TRBJ2-4; TCRdb's D call of TRBD2 is untestable without DNA. Germline V lookup: CDR1 DFQATT, CDR2 SNEGSKA (reference sequence). The CDR3 runs to 15 residues. This chain's CDR3 is CSARPGREGRGIQYF.

This chain uses TRBV12-3 or TRBV12-4 with TRBJ1-4; TCRdb returns TRBD1, unconfirmable since there is no DNA. The CDR3 length is 14 residues. The CDR3 spells CASSLDSGLEKLFF.

V gene TRBV29-1 combines with J gene TRBJ1-1. This CDR3 is built from 13 residues. Germline V lookup: CDR1 SQVTM, CDR2 ANQGSEA. CDR3: CSAVARANTEAFF.

The J gene is TRBJ2-1, the V gene TRBV6-5; the TCRdb call, TRBD2, lacks DNA for checking. Germline CDR1 MNHEY, CDR2 SVGAGI. This CDR3 contains 15 residues. The CDR3: CASSYALFSYNEQFF.

The chain uses TRBV6-2 or TRBV6-3 and TRBJ2-7. This CDR3 is 11 amino acids long. The germline gives CDR1 MNHEY, CDR2 SVGEGT. CDR3 loop: CASTAAYEQYF.

The gene calls are TRBV13 and TRBJ1-6; TCRdb's D gene call, TRBD1, goes unchecked for lack of DNA. The CDR3 extends over 14 amino acids. CDR1 is PRHDT and CDR2 is FYEKMQ in the germline V gene (reference sequence). The CDR3 is CASSPPGRHSPLHF. Full variable domain (outside the CDR3, taken from reference TRBV13 and TRBJ1-6): AAGVIQSPRHLIKEKRETATLKCYPIPRHDTVYWYQQGPGQDPQFLISFYEKMQSDKGSIPDRFSAQQFSDYHSELNMSSLELGDSALYFCASSPPGRHSPLHFGNGTRLTVT.

This chain joins TRBV2 and TRBJ2-3; lacking DNA, the TRBD2 call made by TCRdb goes unchecked. The V gene's germline CDR1 is SNHLY and CDR2 FYNNEI. The CDR3 contains 13 residues. CDR3 protein: CASLLAGVDTQYF.

This sequence joins TRBV20-1 and TRBJ2-1. In germline, CDR1 is DFQATT, CDR2 SNEGSKA (reference sequence). CDR3 length: 12 residues. The CDR3 loop is CSAIFDLDEQFF.

This chain connects TRBV20-1 to TRBJ2-2; the TRBD1 assignment by TCRdb is unverifiable without DNA. Germline V gene sequence: CDR1 DFQATT, CDR2 SNEGSKA (reference sequence). The CDR3 contains 14 residues. This CDR3 is CSAPGQGRTGELFF.

The rearrangement joins TRBV12-3 or TRBV12-4 to TRBJ1-5; with no DNA, the TCRdb D assignment of TRBD1 cannot be verified. This CDR3 has 16 amino acids. CDR3 sequence reads: CASSLPGQDSNQPQHF.

The CDR3 reads CASSQVIASGWTGELFF. The chain combines TRBV4-3 with TRBJ2-2; without DNA, the TCRdb call of TRBD2 cannot be checked. In germline, CDR1 is LGHNA, CDR2 YSLEER. The CDR3 is 17 residues long.

The chain couples TRBV18 to TRBJ2-1; TCRdb proposes TRBD1, but this gene call is untestable without DNA. The germline V gene has CDR1 KGHSH and CDR2 LQKENI. CDR3 size: 14 residues. The CDR3: CASSGRAYYNEQFF.